This T cell receptor (beta chain) was retrieved from a study of blood T cells in healthy people across ages. Points from the study as a whole: Significant beta diversity loss was already apparent by age approximately 38, declining roughly linearly.

This clonotype has just a few counts. Antigen specificity is unknown. A sample-barcoded 5' primer and a J-beta primer mix were used in a second PCR of roughly 7 to 11 cycles. The template-switch adaptor, which had 12 random nucleotides, put a tag on each cDNA molecule. From the 5' RACE reads, TCRdb called clonotypes with MiXCR, one entry per CDR3 protein. The sample carries fewer than 2 million distinct CDR3 sequences, 30% to 40% recorded once. This CDR3 is built from 16 residues. The germline gives CDR1 DFQATT, CDR2 SNEGSKA (reference sequence). V lost 1 base, J lost 6 bases, and 20 bases lay in between.

The rearrangement uses TRBV20-1 and TRBJ2-3; D is unclear. The sample comprised blood. This receptor was obtained from a human donor in good health. The DNA for the CDR3 is TGCAGTGCTAGAGGATCGGTTTACACAAGTCGGGATACGCAGTATTTT. Translation gives CSARGSVYTSRDTQYF.